A single sample gave rise to the 30 T cell receptor beta chains below, sequenced in a study of vaccination effects on CD4 cells after COVID-19. Sequencing followed a ViraFEST assay step that expanded antigen-specific CD4+ T cells with viral peptide pools. Having been cultured for around ten days, the cells underwent CD4+ T cell isolation. Recipients of the vaccine had no prior SARS-CoV-2 infection and negative nucleocapsid antibodies. Profiling relied on immunoSEQ multiplex PCR, and the TCRdb table lists in-frame clones only, not all of them. Among approximately 44,000 clones listed, under 70% were seen once. No antigen has been assigned to these receptors. The sequences come from CD4+ T cells from PBMCs cultured with HCoV-OC43 spike peptides, collected before COVID-19 vaccination. This sample's subset: HCoV-OC43 spike overlapping peptide pool stimulation. The receptors were sampled from a human donor who received a COVID-19 vaccine.

The chain is built from TRBV7-9 and TRBJ1-3, with D uncertain. Between the trimmed V and J ends, which lost 0 bases and 2 bases, there was a span of 11 bases. The CDR3 runs to 16 residues. CDR1 and CDR2 (germline): SEHNR, FQNEAQ (reference sequence). The CDR3 spells CASSLALDRAGNTIYF. The CDR3 DNA reads as TGTGCCAGCAGCTTAGCGCTCGATAGGGCTGGAAACACCATATATTTT.

The chain joins TRBV5-6 to TRBJ1-3, with D perhaps TRBD1 (5 bases). The CDR3 covers 14 residues. V lost 3 bases and J lost 2, with 9 bases in between. Per germline, CDR1 SGHDT and CDR2 YYEEEE. CDR3 residues: CASSSPGAGNTIYF. The CDR3 DNA is TGTGCCAGCAGCTCCCCGGGGGCTGGAAACACCATATATTTT. Drawing the rest from reference TRBV5-6 and TRBJ1-3, the complete variable domain is DAGVTQSPTHLIKTRGQQVTLRCSPKSGHDTVSWYQQALGQGPQFIFQYYEEEERQRGNFPDRFSGHQFPNYSSELNVNALLLGDSALYLCASSSPGAGNTIYFGEGSWLTVV.

The table lists this clone with a few counts. V gene TRBV11-2 combines with J gene TRBJ2-3, with 10 bases aligning to TRBD2. Trimming took 5 bases from V and 2 from J; bases not matched to a gene: 13. The CDR3 runs to 18 residues. In germline, CDR1 is SGHAT, CDR2 FQNNGV. The CDR3 spells CASSPPWGLARSTDTQYF. The CDR3 DNA reads TGTGCCAGCAGCCCCCCTTGGGGACTAGCGAGGTCCACAGATACGCAGTATTTT.

V and J are TRBV5-6 and TRBJ2-2, with D perhaps TRBD1 or TRBD2 (5 bases each). This CDR3 is built from 16 residues. Trimming stripped 4 bases from V and 0 bases from J, with 13 bases between. The germline CDR1 and CDR2 sequences are SGHDT and YYEEEE. The CDR3 is CASSRTLTANTGELFF. The CDR3 DNA reads as TGTGCCAGCAGCAGGACTTTGACAGCGAACACCGGGGAGCTGTTTTTT.

The J gene is TRBJ2-3, the V gene TRBV5-1; D possibly corresponds to TRBD1 (5 bases). In germline, CDR1 is SGHRS, CDR2 YFSETQ. This CDR3 is 16 amino acids long. Trimming stripped 0 bases from V and 4 bases from J, with 15 bases between. In nucleotides, the CDR3 is TGCGCCAGCAGCTTGGTTAGGTTTACAGGATCAGATACGCAGTATTTT. Its translation: CASSLVRFTGSDTQYF. The full variable domain, completed using reference TRBV5-1 and TRBJ2-3, is KAGVTQTPRYLIKTRGQQVTLSCSPISGHRSVSWYQQTPGQGLQFLFEYFSETQRNKGNFPGRFSGRQFSNSRSEMNVSTLELGDSALYLCASSLVRFTGSDTQYFGPGTRLTVL.

The V call is TRBV19, the J call TRBJ2-2, with D maybe TRBD2 (5 bases). Looked up from germline, CDR1 is LNHDA and CDR2 is SQIVND (reference sequence). The CDR3 consists of 14 residues. V was cut by 10 bases and J by 7 bases, with 19 bases left in between. As DNA, the CDR3 is TGTGCCACCGCCTCCGGGGTGAACTACGGGGAGCTGTTTTTT. Translating it yields CATASGVNYGELFF.

The V gene is TRBV6-5, the J gene TRBJ2-1, with 14 positions matching TRBD2. CDR3 size: 15 residues. J was trimmed by 6 bases and V by 6 bases; bases with no gene match: 4. From germline, CDR1 is MNHEY and CDR2 SVGAGI. CDR3 nucleotide sequence: TGTGCCAGCAGGCGACTAGCGGGGGGGCGCAATGAGCAGTTCTTC. As protein: CASRRLAGGRNEQFF.

The J gene is TRBJ2-3, the V gene TRBV6-4; 7 nucleotides align to TRBD1. This CDR3 spans 15 amino acids. CDR1 MRHNA and CDR2 SNTAGT come from the germline V gene. V trimming: 6 bases; J trimming: 2 bases; junction bases outside the gene matches: 8. Here the CDR3 reads CASSPTGTATDTQYF. CDR3 nucleotides: TGTGCCAGCAGCCCCACCGGGACAGCCACAGATACGCAGTATTTT.

The rearrangement links TRBV7-2 to TRBJ2-2; D not certain. CDR1 is SGHTA and CDR2 is FQGNSA in the germline V gene. The CDR3 contains 13 residues. The V and J ends lost 5 bases and 2 bases respectively, with 6 bases between them. As DNA, the CDR3 is TGTGCCAGCAGCCCTTTAAACACCGGGGAGCTGTTTTTT. This codes for CASSPLNTGELFF.

This clone came up once. V is TRBV29-1 and J is TRBJ1-1; 8 nucleotides line up with TRBD1. CDR3 length: 13 residues. The V gene's germline CDR1 is SQVTM and CDR2 ANQGSEA. The trim removed 2 bases at V and 8 bases at J, leaving 7 bases unmatched. CDR3 sequence: CSVEYRGGREAFF. The CDR3 coding sequence is TGCAGCGTTGAATACAGGGGGGGCCGGGAAGCTTTCTTT.

This clone was seen a handful of times. This chain uses TRBV10-3 with TRBJ2-7; 11 nucleotides align to TRBD1. The CDR3 loop spans 14 amino acids. Per germline, CDR1 ENHRY and CDR2 SYGVKD. J gave up 1 base and V 10 bases, and 6 bases lay outside the gene matches. The CDR3 loop reads CATRDRGNSYEQYF. In nucleotides, the CDR3 is TGTGCCACCAGGGACAGGGGGAATTCCTACGAGCAGTACTTC.

The rearrangement uses TRBV19 and TRBJ1-5, with TRBD1 matching 9 bases. The ends lost 2 bases at V and 3 bases at J; junction bases unmatched: 5. In germline, CDR1 is LNHDA, CDR2 SQIVND (reference sequence). The CDR3 is 16 amino acids. CDR3 nucleotides: TGTGCCAGTAGTATACGGACAGGGGCGGTCAATCAGCCCCAGCATTTT. Its translation: CASSIRTGAVNQPQHF.

The rearrangement joins TRBV3-1 (or the pseudogene TRBV3-2) to TRBJ1-2; 7 bases line up with TRBD1. The CDR3 runs to 13 residues. CDR1 is LGHDT and CDR2 is YNNKEL in the germline V gene (reference sequence). The V gene end was trimmed by 2 bases and the J gene end by 10 bases; junction bases not matched to a gene: 7. CDR3 DNA: TGTGCCAGCAGCCAATTCCAGACAGGGAACTACACCTTC. As protein: CASSQFQTGNYTF.

The V and J genes are TRBV28 and TRBJ1-2; 7 positions agree with TRBD1. Germline V gene data show CDR1 as MDHEN and CDR2 as SYDVKM. CDR3 length: 14 residues. J lost 4 bases, V lost 5 bases, and 7 bases had no gene match. CDR3 nucleotides: TGTGCCAGCAGTGCCTCCAGGGGGGGCTATGGCTACACCTTC. It translates to CASSASRGGYGYTF.

The rearrangement links TRBV10-3 to TRBJ1-2; a possible D gene is TRBD1 (6 bases). The length of the CDR3 is 13 residues. With 10 bases removed from V and 6 bases from J, the gap between germline ends came to 18 bases. Looked up from germline, CDR1 is ENHRY and CDR2 is SYGVKD. CDR3 protein: CANRQDGGHGYTF. CDR3 DNA: TGTGCCAACCGGCAGGATGGGGGGCATGGCTACACCTTC.

V and J are TRBV7-9 and TRBJ2-1, with TRBD1 matching 8 bases. This CDR3 is built from 18 residues. CDR1 SEHNR and CDR2 FQNEAQ come from the germline V gene (reference sequence). Trimming took 4 bases from V and 8 from J; bases not matched to a gene: 19. The CDR3 region is CASSSDQWTGLGVDEQFF. The CDR3 DNA sequence: TGTGCCAGCAGCTCGGATCAGTGGACAGGGCTCGGGGTGGATGAGCAGTTCTTC.

This clone was observed at least ten times. The J gene is TRBJ2-5, the V gene TRBV4-2; D is unclear. The V gene's germline CDR1 is LGHNA and CDR2 YNFKEQ. The CDR3 loop spans 17 amino acids. V gave up 1 base and J gave up 0 bases, with 15 bases separating them. CDR3 DNA sequence: TGTGCCAGCAGCCAAGGAGGCAGTGGCGGAGACCAAGAGACCCAGTACTTC. This translates into CASSQGGSGGDQETQYF.

The CDR3 here is CASSPEQGSLLYNEQFF. As DNA, the CDR3 is TGTGCCAGCAGCCCCGAACAGGGGTCCTTACTCTACAATGAGCAGTTCTTC. V and J are TRBV9 and TRBJ2-1, with 7 bases identical to TRBD1. Trimming cost V 4 bases and J 3 bases; bases outside gene matches: 13. The CDR3 spans 17 residues. Germline V gives CDR1 SGDLS, CDR2 YYNGEE.

The rearrangement uses TRBV18 and TRBJ1-5, with TRBD1 matching over 10 bases. V shed 4 bases, J shed 5 bases, and the junction held 5 bases outside the gene matches. This CDR3 has 15 amino acids. The germline V gene has CDR1 KGHSH and CDR2 LQKENI. CDR3 nucleotide sequence: TGTGCCAGCTCACTAACGACAGGGGGCGATCAGCCCCAGCATTTT. Translated: CASSLTTGGDQPQHF.

The rearrangement joins TRBV7-9 to TRBJ1-2; D is unresolved. CDR1 and CDR2 from the germline V gene are SEHNR and FQNEAQ (reference sequence). The V end was cut by 5 bases, the J end by 0 bases, with 10 bases between. This CDR3 has 14 residues. CDR3 DNA sequence: TGTGCCAGCAGCCCCGCGGCAGCTAACTATGGCTACACCTTC. Translated: CASSPAAANYGYTF.

V is TRBV5-7 and J is TRBJ2-5, with TRBD1 matching over 9 bases. TRBV5-7 is filed as an ORF, its function uncertain. The J segment lost 1 base and the V segment lost 0 bases, leaving 10 bases of the junction unmatched. CDR3 size: 18 residues. CDR3 nucleotides: TGTGCCAGCAGCTTGGACGCTCCTGACAGGGGGACCCAAGAGACCCAGTACTTC. Amino acid sequence: CASSLDAPDRGTQETQYF.

J is TRBJ2-1 and V is TRBV6-2 or TRBV6-3; D is perhaps TRBD1 (6 bases). The CDR3 is made up of 16 amino acids. CDR1 MNHEY and CDR2 SVGEGT come from the germline V gene. Trimming took 2 bases from V and 2 from J, leaving 13 bases between them. The CDR3 region has the DNA TGTGCCAGCAGTTACCGGAGTACAGGGACCTACAATGAGCAGTTCTTC. It is translated as CASSYRSTGTYNEQFF.

The chain has TRBV27 and TRBJ1-1; 10 nucleotides align to TRBD1. The CDR3 is made up of 15 amino acids. The germline CDR1 and CDR2 sequences are MNHEY and SMNVEV (reference sequence). The J segment lost 6 bases and the V segment lost 3 bases, leaving 7 bases of the junction unmatched. CDR3 coding DNA: TGTGCCAGCAGTTTGAGGTGGGGACAGGGGTCTGAAGCTTTCTTT. Its protein is CASSLRWGQGSEAFF.

The CDR3 DNA reads TGTGCCAGCAGCGCCCCGGTTGGAAACACCATATATTTT. Translated, it gives CASSAPVGNTIYF. V gene TRBV7-9 combines with J gene TRBJ1-3; no clear D gene. V lost 5 bases to trimming and J lost 3 bases, with 8 bases between them. The CDR3 runs 13 residues. Germline V gives CDR1 SEHNR, CDR2 FQNEAQ (reference sequence).

The V gene is TRBV4-1, the J gene TRBJ2-1; TRBD2 aligns across 7 bases. The CDR3 contains 14 residues. CDR1 MGHRA and CDR2 YSYEKL come from the germline V gene. V trimming: 0 bases; J trimming: 9 bases; junction bases outside the gene matches: 5. The CDR3, as DNA: TGCGCCAGCAGCCAAGAAACTTCGGGGGGTGAGCAGTTCTTC. Its protein product is CASSQETSGGEQFF.

The rearrangement uses TRBV28 and TRBJ2-7; maybe TRBD1 (7 bases). Between the trimmed V and J ends, which lost 4 bases and 5 bases, there was a span of 15 bases. The CDR3 extends over 14 amino acids. The germline gives CDR1 MDHEN, CDR2 SYDVKM. As DNA, the CDR3 is TGTGCCAGCAGTTCCTACAGGGGCGGGAACGAGCAGTACTTC. This translates into CASSSYRGGNEQYF.

The chain is built from TRBV19 and TRBJ1-6, with D possibly being TRBD1 (6 bases). The CDR3 contains 12 residues. Germline CDR1 LNHDA, CDR2 SQIVND (reference sequence). CDR3 bases: TGTGCGAGTGGGACATATGATTCACCCCTCCACTTT. Translating it yields CASGTYDSPLHF.

V and J are TRBV5-4 and TRBJ1-6, with a weak D call TRBD1 (6 bases). Germline CDR1 and CDR2: SGHNT and YYREEE (reference sequence). Trimming stripped 3 bases from V and 9 bases from J, with 13 bases between. CDR3 length equals 14 residues. This CDR3 reads CASSYRDIGSPLHF. CDR3 DNA sequence: TGTGCCAGCAGCTACCGGGACATCGGTTCACCCCTCCACTTT.

The chain carries TRBV6-5 and TRBJ1-1, with D maybe TRBD1 (5 bases). Trimming removed 0 bases at V and 0 bases at J, with 8 bases between. The CDR3 contains 15 residues. CDR1 and CDR2 (germline): MNHEY, SVGAGI. CDR3 protein: CASSYSGGLNTEAFF. The CDR3 bases are TGTGCCAGCAGTTACTCGGGGGGATTGAACACTGAAGCTTTCTTT.

The chain combines TRBV3-1 (or the pseudogene TRBV3-2) with TRBJ1-1; unclear D gene. There are 14 residues in the CDR3. V gave up 3 bases and J gave up 1 base, with 9 bases separating them. Germline V gene data show CDR1 as LGHDT and CDR2 as YNNKEL (reference sequence). The CDR3 region has the DNA TGTGCCAGCAGCCACCGGGGAGGGAACACTGAAGCTTTCTTT. Its protein is CASSHRGGNTEAFF.